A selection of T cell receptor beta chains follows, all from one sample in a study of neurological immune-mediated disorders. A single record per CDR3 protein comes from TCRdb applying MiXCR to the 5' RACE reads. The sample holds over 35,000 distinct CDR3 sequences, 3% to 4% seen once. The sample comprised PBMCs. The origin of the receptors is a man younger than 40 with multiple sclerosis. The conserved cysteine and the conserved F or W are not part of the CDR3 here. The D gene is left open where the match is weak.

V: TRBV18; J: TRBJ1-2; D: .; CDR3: ASSPPGLGYGYT
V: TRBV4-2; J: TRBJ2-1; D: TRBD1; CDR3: ASSQTSQGASYNEQF
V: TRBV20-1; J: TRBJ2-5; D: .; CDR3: SARALERGHQETQY
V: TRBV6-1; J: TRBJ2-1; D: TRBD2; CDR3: ASILAGGYNEQF
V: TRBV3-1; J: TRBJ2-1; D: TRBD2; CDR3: ASSLGLAGGRNEQF
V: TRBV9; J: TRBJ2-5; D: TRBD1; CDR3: ASSTRPTGEETQY
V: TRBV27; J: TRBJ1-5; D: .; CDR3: ASSFFPRLSNQPQN
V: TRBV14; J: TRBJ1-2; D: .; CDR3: ASSPSPRNYGYT
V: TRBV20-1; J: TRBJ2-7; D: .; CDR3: SAGRGEQY
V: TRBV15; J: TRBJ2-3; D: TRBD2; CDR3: ATSRASGDADTQY
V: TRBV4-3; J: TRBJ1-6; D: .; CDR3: ASSQAGSMDNSPLN
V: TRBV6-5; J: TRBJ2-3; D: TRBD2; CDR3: ASSPTQAGGSDTQY
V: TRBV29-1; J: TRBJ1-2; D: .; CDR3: SVSGAYGYT
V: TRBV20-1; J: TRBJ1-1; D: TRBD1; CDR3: SATAGTGVTEAF
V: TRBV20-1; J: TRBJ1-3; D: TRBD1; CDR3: SARGAGQGSSGNTIY
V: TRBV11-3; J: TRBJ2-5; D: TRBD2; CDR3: ASSRGGPLETQY
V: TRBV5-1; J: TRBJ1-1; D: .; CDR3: ASSLGAGSNTEAF
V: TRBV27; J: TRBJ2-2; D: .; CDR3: ASSPDRTEDSTGELF
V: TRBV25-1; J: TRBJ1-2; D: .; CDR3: ASSGAHRGGYGYT
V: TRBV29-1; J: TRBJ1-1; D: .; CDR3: SVLSRPMNTEAF
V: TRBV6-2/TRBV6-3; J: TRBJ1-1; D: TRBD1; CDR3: ASSYTGDTEAF
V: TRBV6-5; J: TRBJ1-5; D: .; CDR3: ASRPGEAQPQN
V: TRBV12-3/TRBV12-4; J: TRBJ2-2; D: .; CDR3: ASSFKGTGELF
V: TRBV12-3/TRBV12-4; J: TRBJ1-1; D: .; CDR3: ASTRGSRYTEAF
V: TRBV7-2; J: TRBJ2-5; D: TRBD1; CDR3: ASSSGQGLGETQY
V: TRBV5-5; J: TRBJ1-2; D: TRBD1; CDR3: ASSTGQGAEGYT
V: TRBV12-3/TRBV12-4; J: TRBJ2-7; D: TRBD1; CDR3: ASSRQGAGEQY
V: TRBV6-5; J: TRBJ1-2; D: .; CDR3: ASSTFLMAGSAGYT
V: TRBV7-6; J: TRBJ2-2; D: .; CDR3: ASSLALNTGELF
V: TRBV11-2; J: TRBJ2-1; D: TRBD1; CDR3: ASSLVQAGGSAEQF
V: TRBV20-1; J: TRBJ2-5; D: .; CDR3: SARVLRAGSQETQY
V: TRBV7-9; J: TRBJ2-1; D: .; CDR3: ASKSDGYNEQF
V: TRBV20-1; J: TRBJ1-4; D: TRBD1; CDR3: SARSKGAGNEKLF
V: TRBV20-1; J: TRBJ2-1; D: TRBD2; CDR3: SPPSGEQF
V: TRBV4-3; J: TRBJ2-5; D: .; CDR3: ASSPTGRHGETQY
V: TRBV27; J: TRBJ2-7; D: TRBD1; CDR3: ASSPPGTGLYEQY
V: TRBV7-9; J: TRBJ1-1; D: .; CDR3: ASSWGENTEAF
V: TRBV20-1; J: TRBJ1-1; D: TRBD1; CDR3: SAKRGRDTEAF
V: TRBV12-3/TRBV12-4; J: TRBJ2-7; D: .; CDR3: ASSPRQGRGAEQY
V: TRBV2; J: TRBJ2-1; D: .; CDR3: ASSEGGQILSSYNEQF
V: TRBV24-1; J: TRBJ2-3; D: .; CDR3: ATSDPRPFSTDTQY
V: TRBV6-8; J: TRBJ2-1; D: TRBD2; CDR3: ASSSTSGGLGNEQF
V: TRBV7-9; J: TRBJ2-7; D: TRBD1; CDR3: ASGPGTGVEQY
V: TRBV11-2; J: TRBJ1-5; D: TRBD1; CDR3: ASSRDRTQPQH
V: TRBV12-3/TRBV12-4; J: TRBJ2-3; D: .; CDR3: ASSPPRSPPDTQY
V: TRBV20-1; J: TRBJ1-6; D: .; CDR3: SARRRVPPLN
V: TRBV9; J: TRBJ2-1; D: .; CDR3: ASSVGVYEQF
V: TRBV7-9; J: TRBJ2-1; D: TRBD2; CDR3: ASSLVAGGNNEQF
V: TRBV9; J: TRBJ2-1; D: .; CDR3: ASSVEASSIFYNEQF
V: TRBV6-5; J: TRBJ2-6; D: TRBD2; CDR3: ASSTGGVNVLT
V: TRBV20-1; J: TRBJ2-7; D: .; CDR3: SARGAGLTYEQY
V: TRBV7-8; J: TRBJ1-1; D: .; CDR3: ASSLDRANTEAF
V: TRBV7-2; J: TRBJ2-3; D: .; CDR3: ASSLKRTDTQY
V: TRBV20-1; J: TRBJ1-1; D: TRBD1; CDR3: SARTGDTEAF
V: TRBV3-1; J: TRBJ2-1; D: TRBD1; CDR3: ASSQGRGPYNEQF
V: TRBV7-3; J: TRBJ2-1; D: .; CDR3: ASSLTGDNEQF
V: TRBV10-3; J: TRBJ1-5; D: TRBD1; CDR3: AISPDRDQPQN